The 25 T cell receptor beta chains presented below share a single source sample, sequenced in a study of T-cell memory formation after mild COVID-19. In TCRdb, the 5' RACE reads were re-called with MiXCR into one record per CDR3 protein. The data contain fewer than 650,000 distinct CDR3 sequences, 17% of them singletons. The source material was PBMCs or a T cell subset sorted from them (not recorded which). All receptors derive from an adult woman who had mild COVID-19 (a few samples of this study predate the infection). Cell type and time point are not known.

The rearrangement uses TRBV5-1 and TRBJ2-6; D gene unclear. Germline V CDR1 and CDR2: SGHRS, YFSETQ. The CDR3 length is 15 residues. V was trimmed by 4 bases and J by 2 bases, leaving 10 bases between them. CDR3 sequence: CASSTGYPGANVLTF. The CDR3, as DNA: TGCGCCAGCAGCACCGGGTACCCTGGGGCCAACGTCCTGACTTTC.

This clonotype was seen only a few times. V is TRBV12-3 or TRBV12-4 and J is TRBJ2-1, with D maybe TRBD1 (6 bases). There are 13 residues in the CDR3. Trimming pared 6 bases from V and 5 bases from J, leaving 11 bases between. The DNA of the CDR3 is TGTGCCAGCAGGCCCGGACAGAACAATGAGCAGTTCTTC. Translated: CASRPGQNNEQFF.

J is TRBJ2-3 and V is TRBV4-3; the D is unclear. Germline CDR1 reads LGHNA; CDR2 reads YSLEER. V gave up 1 base and J gave up 0 bases, with 14 bases separating them. This CDR3 has 17 amino acids. DNA for the CDR3: TGCGCCAGCAGCCAAGGTCCAACGTTGGCTAGCACAGATACGCAGTATTTT. It yields the protein CASSQGPTLASTDTQYF.

On this clonotype itself: This could be a read error, since a much larger clone is one nucleotide away. The chain carries TRBV29-1 and TRBJ2-2, with a weak D call TRBD2 (6 bases). The CDR3 has 12 residues. Germline values: CDR1 SQVTM, CDR2 ANQGSEA. The CDR3 DNA is TGCAGCGTAGAAGCGGGTACCTGGGAGCTGTTTTTT. Protein: CSVEAGTWELFF.

This chain joins TRBV27 and TRBJ1-1; no clear D gene. Germline CDR1 is MNHEY and CDR2 is SMNVEV (reference sequence). V was clipped by 3 bases and J by 3 bases, with 23 bases between them. The CDR3 covers 18 residues. DNA of the CDR3: TGTGCCAGCAGTTTGGATCCCAGGCGGCAGATAGGCGACACTGAAGCTTTCTTT. Amino acids: CASSLDPRRQIGDTEAFF.

The sample holds a few counts of this clonotype. The chain uses TRBV7-9 and TRBJ2-7; 7 bases agree with TRBD1. The V segment lost 2 bases and the J segment 5 bases; nucleotides outside the gene matches: 6. The CDR3 loop spans 14 amino acids. The germline gives CDR1 SEHNR, CDR2 FQNEAQ (reference sequence). CDR3 region: CASSLRGGYHEQYF. The CDR3, as DNA: TGTGCCAGCAGCTTACGAGGGGGCTATCACGAGCAGTACTTC.

This clonotype was seen a few times. The chain combines TRBV5-1 with TRBJ1-2; D is uncertain. There are 15 residues in the CDR3. Per germline, CDR1 SGHRS and CDR2 YFSETQ. Deletions cut 2 bases from V and 3 bases from J, with 14 bases between. The CDR3 loop is CASSLTARIDYGYTF. The CDR3 DNA sequence: TGCGCCAGCAGCTTAACTGCCAGGATCGACTATGGCTACACCTTC.

This clonotype occurred a few times. The chain carries TRBV10-3 and TRBJ2-1; D ambiguous. Per the germline V gene, CDR1 is ENHRY and CDR2 is SYGVKD. The V gene lost 4 bases and the J gene lost 7 bases, with 8 bases spanning the gap. The CDR3 is made up of 12 amino acids. CDR3 nucleotide sequence: TGTGCCATCAGTGGCGATTCAAATGAGCAGTTCTTC. It encodes CAISGDSNEQFF.

This clonotype came up a few times. The chain combines TRBV5-1 with TRBJ2-5; TRBD1 matches at 8 bases. Unmatched junction bases numbered 4, after V lost 1 base and J lost 2 bases. CDR1 SGHRS and CDR2 YFSETQ come from the germline V gene. The CDR3 consists of 15 residues. The DNA of the CDR3 is TGCGCCAGCAGCTTGAAATGGACAGGGCAAGAGACCCAGTACTTC. Its translation: CASSLKWTGQETQYF.

The V and J genes are TRBV11-1 and TRBJ2-4; 10 positions match TRBD2. This CDR3 has 17 amino acids. In germline, CDR1 is SGHAT, CDR2 FQDESV (reference sequence). Trimming took 10 bases from V and 10 from J; bases not matched to a gene: 22. In DNA, the CDR3 is TGTGCCAACAGGCCTAGCGGGAGCGGTTGGGCGGTTCAAATTCAGTACTTC. This gives the protein CANRPSGSGWAVQIQYF.

The CDR3, as DNA: TGTGCCAGCTATCAGACAGGGACCTCCTACGAGCAGTACTTC. Amino acids: CASYQTGTSYEQYF. The chain couples TRBV18 to TRBJ2-7, with 7 bases fitting TRBD1. Germline values: CDR1 KGHSH, CDR2 LQKENI. The CDR3 is 14 residues long. V was pared by 7 bases and J by 0 bases, with 6 bases of the junction left unmatched.

This chain joins TRBV12-3 or TRBV12-4 and TRBJ2-1; tentatively, D is TRBD2 (6 bases). This CDR3 region has 13 residues. V lost 5 bases, J lost 8 bases, and 13 bases lay in between. CDR3 nucleotides: TGTGCCAGCAGTCCGAGACTAGGCTATGAGCAGTTCTTC. Its protein is CASSPRLGYEQFF.

This clonotype came up a few times. The chain couples TRBV29-1 to TRBJ1-2; D is ambiguous. This CDR3 region has 14 residues. Germline CDR1 and CDR2: SQVTM and ANQGSEA. Trimming stripped 4 bases from V and 2 bases from J, with 14 bases between. CDR3 sequence reads: CSVGFSWANYGYTF. The CDR3 DNA sequence: TGCAGCGTTGGGTTCAGTTGGGCGAACTATGGCTACACCTTC.

The rearrangement uses TRBV24-1 and TRBJ2-3; 9 nucleotides match TRBD2. J gave up 0 bases and V 7 bases, and 10 bases lay outside the gene matches. This CDR3 comprises 17 residues. Germline lookup yields CDR1 KGHDR and CDR2 SFDVKD. The CDR3 DNA is TGTGCCACCAGCTCTAATGGCGGGGGGGAAAGCACAGATACGCAGTATTTT. Translated: CATSSNGGGESTDTQYF.

The rearrangement joins TRBV27 to TRBJ2-5; TRBD2 aligns across 7 bases. The V gene's germline CDR1 is MNHEY and CDR2 SMNVEV (reference sequence). This CDR3 is 17 amino acids long. The V gene end was trimmed by 1 base and the J gene end by 3 bases; junction bases not matched to a gene: 11. The CDR3 bases are TGTGCCAGCAGTTTATTAAGGCTAGCGGATCAGAAAGAGACCCAGTACTTC. It specifies CASSLLRLADQKETQYF.

V and J are TRBV7-2 and TRBJ2-1; a possible D gene is TRBD2 (5 bases). Germline CDR1 is SGHTA and CDR2 is FQGNSA. The CDR3 extends over 13 amino acids. The ends were cut back, 5 bases at V and 7 bases at J, with 12 bases in the middle. The CDR3 DNA reads as TGTGCCAGCAGCCGGGGATATCCGAATGAGCAGTTCTTC. Translating gives CASSRGYPNEQFF.

In its sample, this clonotype was seen many times. The gene calls are TRBV5-1 and TRBJ2-3, with TRBD2 matching over 8 bases. Trimming removed 0 bases from V and 4 bases from J; junction bases left unmatched: 4. Germline CDR1 SGHRS, CDR2 YFSETQ. This CDR3 is 15 amino acids long. CDR3 region: CASSLAVGGADTQYF. DNA of the CDR3: TGCGCCAGCAGCTTGGCGGTCGGGGGGGCAGATACGCAGTATTTT.

This clonotype was counted once. This chain joins TRBV5-4 and TRBJ2-7; no definite D call. V was clipped by 2 bases and J by 0 bases, with 9 bases between them. From germline, CDR1 is SGHNT and CDR2 YYREEE (reference sequence). The CDR3 totals 14 residues. CDR3: CASSFLGRSYEQYF. In DNA, the CDR3 is TGTGCCAGCAGCTTCCTCGGCCGCTCCTACGAGCAGTACTTC.

The gene calls are TRBV7-7 and TRBJ1-5; D is possibly TRBD1 (6 bases). Germline CDR1 is SSHAT and CDR2 is FNYEAQ (reference sequence). V was pared by 4 bases and J by 9 bases, with 13 bases between. The length of the CDR3 is 13 residues. The CDR3 loop is CASSWTEGGPQHF. The CDR3 DNA reads TGTGCCAGCAGCTGGACAGAGGGAGGGCCCCAGCATTTT.

This clonotype was seen a few times. The chain couples TRBV20-1 to TRBJ2-2, with 7 bases identical to TRBD1. V shed 5 bases and J 4 bases; nucleotides not matched to a gene: 13. The CDR3 extends over 16 amino acids. Per the germline V gene, CDR1 is DFQATT and CDR2 is SNEGSKA (reference sequence). This chain's CDR3 is CSALQRGRMGTGELFF. CDR3 bases: TGCAGTGCTTTACAAAGGGGGCGAATGGGCACCGGGGAGCTGTTTTTT.

V and J are TRBV20-1 and TRBJ2-5, with a tentative D call TRBD2 (6 bases). This CDR3 is built from 14 residues. CDR1 is DFQATT and CDR2 is SNEGSKA in the germline V gene (reference sequence). Trimming took off 6 bases at V and 1 base at J, with 15 bases between the two ends. CDR3 amino acids: CSAVRPGLQETQYF. The CDR3 region has the DNA TGCAGTGCAGTCCGACCGGGACTCCAAGAGACCCAGTACTTC.

This chain connects TRBV6-5 to TRBJ1-1, with D unresolved. Deletions cut 5 bases from V and 3 bases from J, with 10 bases between. The CDR3 has 13 residues. Germline CDR1 reads MNHEY; CDR2 reads SVGAGI. In DNA, the CDR3 is TGTGCCAGCAGTCCCTTCCGGGACACTGAAGCTTTCTTT. Encoded protein: CASSPFRDTEAFF.

This rearrangement joins TRBV5-1 to TRBJ2-7, with 12 nucleotides matching TRBD1. The ends lost 3 bases at V and 5 bases at J; junction bases unmatched: 9. The CDR3 has 16 amino acids. Germline CDR1 SGHRS, CDR2 YFSETQ. This chain's CDR3 is CASSYYRDRGRDEQYF. DNA of the CDR3: TGCGCCAGCAGCTACTACCGGGACAGGGGGCGAGACGAGCAGTACTTC. Filled out from reference TRBV5-1 and TRBJ2-7, the complete variable domain reads KAGVTQTPRYLIKTRGQQVTLSCSPISGHRSVSWYQQTPGQGLQFLFEYFSETQRNKGNFPGRFSGRQFSNSRSEMNVSTLELGDSALYLCASSYYRDRGRDEQYFGPGTRLTVT.

V is TRBV15 and J is TRBJ1-1, with D tentatively TRBD1 (5 bases). Germline V CDR1 and CDR2: LNHNV, YYDKDF (reference sequence). The CDR3 runs to 18 residues. Trimming removed 5 bases from V and 1 base from J, with 23 bases in between. The CDR3 sequence is CATSGKRTNQVRNTEAFF. In DNA, the CDR3 is TGTGCCACCAGCGGCAAAAGGACAAACCAAGTTCGGAACACTGAAGCTTTCTTT.

The chain combines TRBV11-2 with TRBJ2-7; D may be TRBD2 (6 bases). CDR3 length equals 14 residues. Between the trimmed V and J ends, which lost 6 bases and 4 bases, there was a span of 16 bases. CDR1 is SGHAT and CDR2 is FQNNGV in the germline V gene. Here the CDR3 DNA reads TGTGCCAGCAGTGCCGGCGGCGGGAAATACGAGCAGTACTTC. This gives the protein CASSAGGGKYEQYF.